The 14 T cell receptor beta chains below all came from one sample that was sequenced in a study of blood T cell repertoires in COVID-19. Only in-frame clones appear in the TCRdb table, and some are missing; sequencing was by immunoSEQ multiplex PCR. The repertoire holds some 26,000 clones, with approximately 83% as singletons. Sequences were obtained from peripheral blood. All receptors come from a man in his 70s with acute or convalescent COVID-19.

The chain recombines TRBV11-2 with TRBJ1-1, with 7 bases that match TRBD1. Losses at the gene ends were 0 bases for V and 0 bases for J; bases not matched to a gene: 4. This CDR3 is 16 amino acids long. Germline V CDR1 and CDR2: SGHAT, FQNNGV. The CDR3 protein is CASSLDVQGLNTEAFF. In nucleotides, the CDR3 is TGTGCCAGCAGCTTAGACGTACAGGGGCTGAACACTGAAGCTTTCTTT.

This sequence joins TRBV4-1 and TRBJ1-4, with 7 nucleotides matching TRBD1. With V trimmed by 4 bases and J by 8 bases, 16 bases remained unmatched. Germline lookup yields CDR1 MGHRA and CDR2 YSYEKL. The CDR3 consists of 17 residues. CDR3 nucleotides: TGCGCCAGCAGCCTACGCCGACAGGGCGGGTTCGGCGAAAAACTGTTTTTT. Protein: CASSLRRQGGFGEKLFF.

The chain joins TRBV7-9 to TRBJ1-1; 9 bases fit TRBD1. The germline CDR1 and CDR2 sequences are SEHNR and FQNEAQ (reference sequence). The CDR3 runs 12 residues. The V gene end was trimmed by 4 bases and the J gene end by 12 bases; junction bases not matched to a gene: 6. The chain's CDR3 is CASSSPGQGSFF. The CDR3 DNA is TGTGCCAGCAGCTCACCGGGACAGGGATCTTTCTTT.

The chain recombines TRBV3-1 (or the pseudogene TRBV3-2) with TRBJ2-3; D is unclear. This CDR3 has 11 amino acids. V dropped 3 bases and J dropped 5 bases, with 3 bases sitting between them. Germline CDR1 is LGHDT and CDR2 is YNNKEL (reference sequence). CDR3 in amino acids: CASSHRDTQYF. The CDR3 DNA reads as TGTGCCAGCAGCCACCGAGATACGCAGTATTTT.

J is TRBJ1-3 and V is TRBV5-1; possible D gene TRBD1, 5 bases. The germline CDR1 and CDR2 sequences are SGHRS and YFSETQ. The length of the CDR3 is 16 residues. V lost 3 bases and J lost 1, with 14 bases in between. The CDR3 DNA reads TGCGCCAGCAGCTCTATGGACGGGGGGTCTGGAAACACCATATATTTT. This encodes CASSSMDGGSGNTIYF.

DNA for the CDR3: TGTGCCAGCAGCTGGACAGGGTATGGTGGCTACACCTTC. Amino acid sequence: CASSWTGYGGYTF. V and J are TRBV5-8 and TRBJ1-2, with 8 bases fitting TRBD1. The germline CDR1 and CDR2 sequences are SGHTS and YDEGEE. The CDR3 sequence is 13 residues long. The V gene end was trimmed by 3 bases and the J gene end by 7 bases; junction bases not matched to a gene: 5. Combining the CDR3 with reference TRBV5-8 and TRBJ1-2 gives the whole variable domain EAGVTQSPTHLIKTRGQQATLRCSPISGHTSVYWYQQALGLGLQFLLWYDEGEERNRGNFPPRFSGRQFPNYSSELNVNALELEDSALYLCASSWTGYGGYTFGSGTRLTVV.

The J gene is TRBJ1-5, the V gene TRBV27, with D possibly TRBD1 on 5 matching bases. CDR1 and CDR2 (germline): MNHEY, SMNVEV (reference sequence). The CDR3 is 13 amino acids. V lost 2 bases, J lost 8 bases, and 10 bases lay in between. CDR3 DNA sequence: TGTGCCAGCAGTTTACGGGGGTACAAGCCCCAGCATTTT. Protein product: CASSLRGYKPQHF.

This rearrangement joins TRBV5-8 to TRBJ2-7, with 9 bases lining up with TRBD1. The V and J ends lost 3 bases and 9 bases, in that order; junction bases with no gene match: 10. The CDR3 is made up of 14 amino acids. CDR1 is SGHTS and CDR2 is YDEGEE in the germline V gene. The CDR3 loop is CASSSDRGLGVQYF. The DNA of the CDR3 is TGTGCCAGCAGCTCGGACAGGGGATTGGGGGTGCAGTACTTC.

This clone was observed a single time. V usage is TRBV9 and J usage is TRBJ2-1; D gene unclear. Deletions cut 0 bases from V and 7 bases from J, with 17 bases between. CDR1 and CDR2 (germline): SGDLS, YYNGEE. This CDR3 comprises 16 residues. Here the CDR3 DNA reads TGTGCCAGCAGCGTAGTTGGTAGCCCTCTCGGGAATGAGCAGTTCTTC. Translated: CASSVVGSPLGNEQFF.

The V call is TRBV29-1, the J call TRBJ2-7; 11 bases line up with TRBD1. The CDR3 is 13 amino acids. Germline assignment: CDR1 SQVTM and CDR2 ANQGSEA. The junction had 7 bases not matched to a gene; V was cut back by 7 bases and J by 5 bases. The CDR3 loop reads CSAAGTGGDEQYF. The CDR3, as DNA: TGCAGCGCCGCCGGGACAGGGGGTGACGAGCAGTACTTC.

The J gene is TRBJ2-1, the V gene TRBV5-1, with 9 bases that match TRBD1. V was pared by 3 bases and J by 6 bases, with 4 bases of the junction left unmatched. The CDR3 has 14 amino acids. CDR1 is SGHRS, CDR2 YFSETQ, per germline. The CDR3 DNA follows: TGCGCCAGCAGCTCGGGACAGGGAAGCAATGAGCAGTTCTTC. This gives the protein CASSSGQGSNEQFF.

As DNA, the CDR3 is TGTGCCAGCAGCCCCCCCGAGGAGACCTACGAGCAGTACTTC. Translation gives CASSPPEETYEQYF. V gene TRBV7-2 combines with J gene TRBJ2-7; D gene unclear. Germline CDR1 SGHTA, CDR2 FQGNSA. The CDR3 covers 14 residues. Trimming pared 5 bases from V and 2 bases from J, leaving 13 bases between.

The rearrangement joins TRBV10-3 to TRBJ1-2; the D is unclear. Germline V CDR1 and CDR2: ENHRY, SYGVKD. Trimming removed 9 bases from V and 4 bases from J, with 15 bases in between. The CDR3 length is 13 residues. The DNA of the CDR3 is TGTGCCATTAGACCCCAGGCTCCCTATGGCTACACCTTC. This encodes CAIRPQAPYGYTF.

The V call is TRBV10-3, the J call TRBJ2-7; D possibly corresponds to TRBD1 (6 bases). This CDR3 comprises 11 residues. Germline V gene data show CDR1 as ENHRY and CDR2 as SYGVKD. V shed 5 bases and J shed 5 bases, with 7 bases lying between them. As DNA, the CDR3 is TGTGCCATCAGTAACAGGGACGAGCAGTACTTC. Its translation is CAISNRDEQYF.